This T cell receptor beta chain stems from a study of blood T cell repertoires in COVID-19. In the study overall: Specimens from acute and convalescent COVID-19 originated in the United States, Italy and Spain.

The CDR3 spans 15 residues. Germline V lookup: CDR1 SGHTA, CDR2 FQGTGA. V dropped 5 bases and J dropped 0; count of bases not matched to a gene: 4. Here immunoSEQ multiplex PCR was the method, and the copy in TCRdb shows in-frame clones only, minus some. The table lists about 28,000 clones, approximately 88% of them singletons, with about a sixth in the top ten. The material sequenced was peripheral blood. The chain is built from TRBV7-3 and TRBJ1-5, with 7 bases lining up with TRBD1. The clonotype originates from a human donor in a cohort sampled during active COVID-19. The CDR3 loop reads CASSPQGTSNQPQHF. CDR3 in DNA: TGTGCCAGCAGCCCACAGGGGACTAGCAATCAGCCCCAGCATTTT.